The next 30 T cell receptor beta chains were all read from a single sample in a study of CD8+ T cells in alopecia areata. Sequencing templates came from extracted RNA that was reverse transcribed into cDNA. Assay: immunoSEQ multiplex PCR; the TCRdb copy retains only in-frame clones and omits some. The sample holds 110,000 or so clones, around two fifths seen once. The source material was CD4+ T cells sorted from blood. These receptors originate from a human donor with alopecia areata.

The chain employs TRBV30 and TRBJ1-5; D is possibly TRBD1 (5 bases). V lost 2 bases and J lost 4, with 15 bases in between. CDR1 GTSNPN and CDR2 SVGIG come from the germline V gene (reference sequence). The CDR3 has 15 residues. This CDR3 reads CAWSWGGLANQPQHF. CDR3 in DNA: TGTGCCTGGAGTTGGGGCGGGTTAGCAAATCAGCCCCAGCATTTT. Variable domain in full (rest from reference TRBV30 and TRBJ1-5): SQTIHQWPATLVQPVGSPLSLECTVEGTSNPNLYWYRQAAGRGLQLLFYSVGIGQISSEVPQNLSASRPQDRQFILSSKKLLLSDSGFYLCAWSWGGLANQPQHFGDGTRLSIL.

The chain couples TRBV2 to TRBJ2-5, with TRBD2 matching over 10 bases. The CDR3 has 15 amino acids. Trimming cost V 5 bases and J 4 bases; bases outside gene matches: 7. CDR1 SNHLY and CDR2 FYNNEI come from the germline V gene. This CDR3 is CASSRLAGAGETQYF. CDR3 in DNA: TGTGCCAGCAGTAGACTAGCGGGCGCTGGAGAGACCCAGTACTTC.

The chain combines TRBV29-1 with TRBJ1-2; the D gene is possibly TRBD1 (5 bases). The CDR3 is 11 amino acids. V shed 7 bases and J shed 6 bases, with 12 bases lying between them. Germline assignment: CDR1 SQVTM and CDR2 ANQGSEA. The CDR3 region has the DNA TGCAGCGGTGGGCAGGGCCATGGCTACACCTTC. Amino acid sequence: CSGGQGHGYTF.

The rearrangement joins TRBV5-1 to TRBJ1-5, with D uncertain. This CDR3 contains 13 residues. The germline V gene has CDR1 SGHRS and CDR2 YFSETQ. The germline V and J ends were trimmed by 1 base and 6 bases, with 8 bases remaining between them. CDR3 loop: CASSLSFGQPQHF. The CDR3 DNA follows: TGCGCCAGCAGCTTGTCGTTCGGTCAGCCCCAGCATTTT.

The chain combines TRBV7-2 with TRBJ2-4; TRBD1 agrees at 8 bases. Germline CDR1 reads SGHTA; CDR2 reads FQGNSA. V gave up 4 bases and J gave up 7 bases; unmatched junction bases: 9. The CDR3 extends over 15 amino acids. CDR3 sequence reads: CASSSSLRQGNIQYF. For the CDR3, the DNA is TGTGCCAGCAGCTCCAGCTTGAGACAGGGGAACATTCAGTACTTC.

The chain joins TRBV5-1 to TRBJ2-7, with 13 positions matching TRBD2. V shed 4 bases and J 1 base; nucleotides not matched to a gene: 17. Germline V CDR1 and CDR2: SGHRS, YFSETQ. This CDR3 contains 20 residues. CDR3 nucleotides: TGCGCCAGCAGCCAAAAGACAGGCACCGGGACTAGCGGGAATTCCTACGAGCAGTACTTC. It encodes CASSQKTGTGTSGNSYEQYF. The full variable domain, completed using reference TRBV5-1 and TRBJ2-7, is KAGVTQTPRYLIKTRGQQVTLSCSPISGHRSVSWYQQTPGQGLQFLFEYFSETQRNKGNFPGRFSGRQFSNSRSEMNVSTLELGDSALYLCASSQKTGTGTSGNSYEQYFGPGTRLTVT.

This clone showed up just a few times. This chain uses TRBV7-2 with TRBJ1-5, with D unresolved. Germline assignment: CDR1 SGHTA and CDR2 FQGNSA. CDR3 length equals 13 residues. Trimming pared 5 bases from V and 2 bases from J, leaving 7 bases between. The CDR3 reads CASSPQGNQPQHF. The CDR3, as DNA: TGTGCCAGCAGCCCCCAGGGCAATCAGCCCCAGCATTTT. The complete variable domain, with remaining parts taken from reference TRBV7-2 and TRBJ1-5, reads GAGVSQSPSNKVTEKGKDVELRCDPISGHTALYWYRQSLGQGLEFLIYFQGNSAPDKSGLPSDRFSAERTGGSVSTLTIQRTQQEDSAVYLCASSPQGNQPQHFGDGTRLSIL.

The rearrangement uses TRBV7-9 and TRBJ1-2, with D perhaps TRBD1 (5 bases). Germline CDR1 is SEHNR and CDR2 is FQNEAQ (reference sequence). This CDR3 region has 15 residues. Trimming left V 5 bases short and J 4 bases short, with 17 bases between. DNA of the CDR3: TGTGCCAGCAGCCCCACCACAGGTGATATCTATGGCTACACCTTC. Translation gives CASSPTTGDIYGYTF.

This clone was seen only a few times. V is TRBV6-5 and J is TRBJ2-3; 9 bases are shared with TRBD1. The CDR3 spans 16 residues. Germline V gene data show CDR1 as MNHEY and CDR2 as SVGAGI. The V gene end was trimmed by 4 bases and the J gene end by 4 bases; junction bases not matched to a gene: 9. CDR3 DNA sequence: TGTGCCAGCAGTTCCTGGGGACAGGGTCGCTCAGATACGCAGTATTTT. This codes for CASSSWGQGRSDTQYF.

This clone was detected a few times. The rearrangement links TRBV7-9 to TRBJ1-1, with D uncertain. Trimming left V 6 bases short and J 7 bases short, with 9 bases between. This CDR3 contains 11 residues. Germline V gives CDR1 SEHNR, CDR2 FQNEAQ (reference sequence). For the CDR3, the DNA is TGTGCCAGCAGTCAATGGAGTGAAGCTTTCTTT. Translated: CASSQWSEAFF.

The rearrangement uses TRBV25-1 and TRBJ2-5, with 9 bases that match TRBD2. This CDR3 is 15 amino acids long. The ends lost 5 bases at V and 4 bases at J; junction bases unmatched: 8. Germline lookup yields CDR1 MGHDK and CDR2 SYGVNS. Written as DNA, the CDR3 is TGTGCCAGCAGTAAGGTAGCGGGAGTTGGAGAGACCCAGTACTTC. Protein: CASSKVAGVGETQYF.

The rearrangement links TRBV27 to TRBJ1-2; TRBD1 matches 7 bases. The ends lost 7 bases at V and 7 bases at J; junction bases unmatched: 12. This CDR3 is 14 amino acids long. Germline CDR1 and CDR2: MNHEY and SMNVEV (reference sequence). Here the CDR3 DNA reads TGTGCCAGCACTAGGACAGGATTGCGGAGTGGCTACACCTTC. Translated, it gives CASTRTGLRSGYTF.

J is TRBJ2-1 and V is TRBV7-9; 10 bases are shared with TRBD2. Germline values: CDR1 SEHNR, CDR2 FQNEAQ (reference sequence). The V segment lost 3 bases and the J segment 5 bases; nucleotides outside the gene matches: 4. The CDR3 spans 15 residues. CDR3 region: CASSLLAGVDNEQFF. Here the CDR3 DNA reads TGTGCCAGCAGCTTGCTAGCGGGGGTCGACAATGAGCAGTTCTTC. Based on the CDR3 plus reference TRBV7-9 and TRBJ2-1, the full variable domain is DTGVSQNPRHKITKRGQNVTFRCDPISEHNRLYWYRQTLGQGPEFLTYFQNEAQLEKSRLLSDRFSAERPKGSFSTLEIQRTEQGDSAMYLCASSLLAGVDNEQFFGPGTRLTVL.

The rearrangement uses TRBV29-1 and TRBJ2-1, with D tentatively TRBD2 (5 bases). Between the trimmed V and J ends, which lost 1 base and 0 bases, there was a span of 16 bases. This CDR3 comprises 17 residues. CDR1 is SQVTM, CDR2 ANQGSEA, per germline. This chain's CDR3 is CSVEVGPPRGSYNEQFF. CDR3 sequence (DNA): TGCAGCGTTGAAGTTGGCCCACCTCGGGGCTCCTACAATGAGCAGTTCTTC.

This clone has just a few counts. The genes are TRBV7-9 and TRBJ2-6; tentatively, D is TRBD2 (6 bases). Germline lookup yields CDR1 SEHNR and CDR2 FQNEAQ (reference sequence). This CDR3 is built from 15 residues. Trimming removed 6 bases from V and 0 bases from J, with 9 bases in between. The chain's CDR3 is CASRYGSSGANVLTF. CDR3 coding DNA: TGTGCCAGCAGATACGGGAGCTCTGGGGCCAACGTCCTGACTTTC. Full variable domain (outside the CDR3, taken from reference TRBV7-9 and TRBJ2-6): DTGVSQNPRHKITKRGQNVTFRCDPISEHNRLYWYRQTLGQGPEFLTYFQNEAQLEKSRLLSDRFSAERPKGSFSTLEIQRTEQGDSAMYLCASRYGSSGANVLTFGAGSRLTVL.

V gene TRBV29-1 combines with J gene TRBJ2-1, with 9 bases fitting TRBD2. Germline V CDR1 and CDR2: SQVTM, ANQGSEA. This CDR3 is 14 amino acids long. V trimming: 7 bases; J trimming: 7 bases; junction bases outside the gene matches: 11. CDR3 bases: TGCAGCGGGTATAGCGGGAGCTGGAGAAATGAGCAGTTCTTC. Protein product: CSGYSGSWRNEQFF.

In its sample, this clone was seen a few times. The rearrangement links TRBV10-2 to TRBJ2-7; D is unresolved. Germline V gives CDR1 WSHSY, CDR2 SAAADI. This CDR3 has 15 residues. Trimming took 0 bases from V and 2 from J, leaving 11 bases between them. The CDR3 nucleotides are TGCGCCAGCAGTGAGTCTTCAGGCGTCGCCTACGAGCAGTACTTC. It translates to CASSESSGVAYEQYF.

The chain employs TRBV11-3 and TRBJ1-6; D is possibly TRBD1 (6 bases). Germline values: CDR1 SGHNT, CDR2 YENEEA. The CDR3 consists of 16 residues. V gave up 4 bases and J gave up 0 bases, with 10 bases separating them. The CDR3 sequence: CASSSGQSSYNSPLHF. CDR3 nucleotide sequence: TGTGCCAGCAGCTCCGGACAGAGCTCCTATAATTCACCCCTCCACTTT.

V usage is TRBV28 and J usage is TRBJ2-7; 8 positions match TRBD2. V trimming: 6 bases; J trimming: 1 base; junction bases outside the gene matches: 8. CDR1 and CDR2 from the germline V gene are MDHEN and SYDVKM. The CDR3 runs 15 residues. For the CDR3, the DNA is TGTGCCAGCAGGCCCGGACTAGCAGGTTCCTACGAGCAGTACTTC. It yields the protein CASRPGLAGSYEQYF. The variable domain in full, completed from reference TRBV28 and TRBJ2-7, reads DVKVTQSSRYLVKRTGEKVFLECVQDMDHENMFWYRQDPGLGLRLIYFSYDVKMKEKGDIPEGYSVSREKKERFSLILESASTNQTSMYLCASRPGLAGSYEQYFGPGTRLTVT.

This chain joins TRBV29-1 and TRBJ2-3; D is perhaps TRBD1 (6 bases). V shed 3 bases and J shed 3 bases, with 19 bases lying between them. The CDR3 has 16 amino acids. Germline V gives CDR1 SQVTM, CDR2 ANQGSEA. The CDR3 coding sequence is TGCAGCGTTGACGACGCGGGCAGGGGTTTGACAGATACGCAGTATTTT. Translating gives CSVDDAGRGLTDTQYF.

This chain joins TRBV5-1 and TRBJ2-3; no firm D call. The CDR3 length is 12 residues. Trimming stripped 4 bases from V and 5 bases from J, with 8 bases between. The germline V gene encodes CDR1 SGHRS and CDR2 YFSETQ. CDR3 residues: CASSPTQDTQYF. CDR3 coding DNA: TGCGCCAGCAGCCCTACACAAGATACGCAGTATTTT.

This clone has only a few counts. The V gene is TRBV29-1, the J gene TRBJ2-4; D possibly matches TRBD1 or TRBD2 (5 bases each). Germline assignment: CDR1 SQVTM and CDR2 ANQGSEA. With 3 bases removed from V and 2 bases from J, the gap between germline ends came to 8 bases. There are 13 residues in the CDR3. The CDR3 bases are TGCAGCGTTGATCAGGGACCCAAAAACATTCAGTACTTC. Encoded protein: CSVDQGPKNIQYF.

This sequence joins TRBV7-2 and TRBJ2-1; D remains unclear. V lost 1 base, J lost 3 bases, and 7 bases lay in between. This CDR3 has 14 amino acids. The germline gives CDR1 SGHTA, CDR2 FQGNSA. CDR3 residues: CASSLVASYNEQFF. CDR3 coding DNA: TGTGCCAGCAGCTTAGTCGCCAGCTACAATGAGCAGTTCTTC.

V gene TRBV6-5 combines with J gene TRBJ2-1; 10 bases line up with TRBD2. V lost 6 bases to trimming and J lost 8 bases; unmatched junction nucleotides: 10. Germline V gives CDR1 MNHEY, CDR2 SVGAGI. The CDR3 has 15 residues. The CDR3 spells CASSPSGGALHEQFF. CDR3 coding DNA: TGTGCCAGCAGCCCCAGCGGGGGGGCCCTCCATGAGCAGTTCTTC.

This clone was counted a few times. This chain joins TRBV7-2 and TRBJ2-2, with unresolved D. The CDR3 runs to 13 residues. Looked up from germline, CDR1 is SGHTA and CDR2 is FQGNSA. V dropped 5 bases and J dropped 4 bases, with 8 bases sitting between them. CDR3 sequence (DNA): TGTGCCAGCAGCGGAGTAAGCACCGGGGAGCTGTTTTTT. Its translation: CASSGVSTGELFF. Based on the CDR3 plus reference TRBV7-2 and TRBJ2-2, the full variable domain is GAGVSQSPSNKVTEKGKDVELRCDPISGHTALYWYRQSLGQGLEFLIYFQGNSAPDKSGLPSDRFSAERTGGSVSTLTIQRTQQEDSAVYLCASSGVSTGELFFGEGSRLTVL.

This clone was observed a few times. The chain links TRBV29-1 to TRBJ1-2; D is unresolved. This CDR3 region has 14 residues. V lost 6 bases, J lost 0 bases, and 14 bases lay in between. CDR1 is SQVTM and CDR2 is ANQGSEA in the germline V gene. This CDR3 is CSVGVGRPNYGYTF. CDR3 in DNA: TGCAGCGTGGGCGTTGGGAGACCTAACTATGGCTACACCTTC.

The chain's CDR3 is CSVESGGELFF. The CDR3 DNA is TGCAGCGTTGAATCTGGCGGGGAGCTGTTTTTT. The chain employs TRBV29-1 and TRBJ2-2; D call uncertain. This CDR3 spans 11 amino acids. Germline V gene sequence: CDR1 SQVTM, CDR2 ANQGSEA. Trimming left V 2 bases short and J 7 bases short, with 5 bases between.

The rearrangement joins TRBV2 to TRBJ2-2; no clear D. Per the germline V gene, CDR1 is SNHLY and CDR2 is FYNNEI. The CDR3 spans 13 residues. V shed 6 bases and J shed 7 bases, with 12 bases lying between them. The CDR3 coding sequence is TGTGCCAGCAGGGTTCAGAGCCTCGGGGAGCTGTTTTTT. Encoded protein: CASRVQSLGELFF.

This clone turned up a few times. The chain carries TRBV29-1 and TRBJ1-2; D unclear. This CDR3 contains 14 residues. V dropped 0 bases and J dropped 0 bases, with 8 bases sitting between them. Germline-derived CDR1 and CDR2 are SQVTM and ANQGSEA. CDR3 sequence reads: CSVEDTGANYGYTF. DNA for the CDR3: TGCAGCGTTGAAGACACGGGAGCTAACTATGGCTACACCTTC.

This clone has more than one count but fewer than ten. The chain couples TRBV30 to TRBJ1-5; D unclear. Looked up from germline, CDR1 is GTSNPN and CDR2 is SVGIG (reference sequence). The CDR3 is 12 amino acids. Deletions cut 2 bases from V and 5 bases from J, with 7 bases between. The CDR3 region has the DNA TGTGCCTGGAGTAAGGGTTATCAGCCCCAGCATTTT. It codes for CAWSKGYQPQHF.